Presented here are 18 T cell receptor beta chains from one specimen sequenced in a study of shared clonotypes between healthy human individuals. Some clones are missing from TCRdb's copy, which holds only in-frame ones; the method was immunoSEQ multiplex PCR. The sample comprises under 1,100,000 clones, about 74% of which are singletons, and approximately 1.5% rests with the top ten. Material for sequencing was memory CD4+ T cells sorted from blood. Subset in this sample: CD45RA-negative fraction. Source of these receptors: a man in his late teens or twenties in good health.

V gene TRBV4-3 combines with J gene TRBJ1-4; D perhaps matches TRBD1 (5 bases). CDR3 length equals 16 residues. Germline V gene data show CDR1 as LGHNA and CDR2 as YSLEER. The germline V and J ends were trimmed by 0 bases and 8 bases, with 16 bases remaining between them. CDR3 nucleotide sequence: TGCGCCAGCAGCCAAGATGGGGCCCGATGGGAGGAAAAACTGTTTTTT. Translating gives CASSQDGARWEEKLFF.

The chain employs TRBV20-1 and TRBJ2-1; D remains ambiguous. The V and J ends lost 4 bases and 8 bases respectively, with 9 bases between them. The germline V gene encodes CDR1 DFQATT and CDR2 SNEGSKA (reference sequence). The CDR3 spans 11 residues. The CDR3 loop reads CSAKPLDEQFF. The CDR3 DNA follows: TGCAGTGCTAAGCCCTTGGATGAGCAGTTCTTC.

The chain is built from TRBV4-3 and TRBJ2-4, with D perhaps assigned TRBD1 or TRBD2 (5 bases each). There are 17 residues in the CDR3. Trimming took off 3 bases at V and 0 bases at J, with 15 bases between the two ends. Germline CDR1 and CDR2: LGHNA and YSLEER. CDR3: CASSQDGGGGAKNIQYF. In DNA form, the CDR3 reads TGCGCCAGCAGCCAGGATGGGGGTGGGGGAGCCAAAAACATTCAGTACTTC.

This clone was recorded many times. The chain joins TRBV19 to TRBJ2-1; D not resolved. V lost 7 bases and J lost 7, with 14 bases in between. The CDR3 spans 13 residues. The V gene's germline CDR1 is LNHDA and CDR2 SQIVND (reference sequence). CDR3 nucleotides: TGTGCCAGTATGGGAACCTCAAAGAATGAGCAGTTCTTC. Encoded protein: CASMGTSKNEQFF.

Note on this clone: This CDR3 is also generated by other DNA sequences in the sample. The chain employs TRBV5-1 and TRBJ2-7; 9 bases are shared with TRBD1. V shed 2 bases and J 3 bases; nucleotides not matched to a gene: 3. This CDR3 contains 14 residues. Germline V CDR1 and CDR2: SGHRS, YFSETQ. The CDR3 protein is CASSLAGQGYEQYF. The CDR3 bases are TGCGCCAGCAGCTTAGCGGGACAGGGCTACGAGCAGTACTTC. Drawing the rest from reference TRBV5-1 and TRBJ2-7, the complete variable domain is KAGVTQTPRYLIKTRGQQVTLSCSPISGHRSVSWYQQTPGQGLQFLFEYFSETQRNKGNFPGRFSGRQFSNSRSEMNVSTLELGDSALYLCASSLAGQGYEQYFGPGTRLTVT.

The chain joins TRBV18 to TRBJ2-3, with 7 bases fitting TRBD1. Looked up from germline, CDR1 is KGHSH and CDR2 is LQKENI. The CDR3 spans 15 residues. Trimming removed 3 bases from V and 0 bases from J; junction bases left unmatched: 3. The CDR3 spells CASSPRQGSTDTQYF. The CDR3 region has the DNA TGTGCCAGCTCACCGCGACAGGGCAGCACAGATACGCAGTATTTT.

This clone came up a few times. V gene TRBV13 combines with J gene TRBJ2-1, with D perhaps assigned TRBD1 or TRBD2 (5 bases each). The CDR3 sequence is 16 residues long. CDR1 and CDR2 from the germline V gene are PRHDT and FYEKMQ (reference sequence). V lost 5 bases and J lost 3, with 17 bases in between. This chain's CDR3 is CASSTGLDPRYNEQFF. Written as DNA, the CDR3 is TGTGCCAGCAGCACAGGACTTGACCCCCGCTACAATGAGCAGTTCTTC.

The chain recombines TRBV18 with TRBJ2-2, with D maybe TRBD2 (6 bases). CDR1 and CDR2 from the germline V gene are KGHSH and LQKENI. Trimming pared 2 bases from V and 1 base from J, leaving 14 bases between. This CDR3 is built from 17 residues. CDR3 in DNA: TGTGCCAGCTCACCAGTGTCGGGGGTTCTGAACACCGGGGAGCTGTTTTTT. Encoded protein: CASSPVSGVLNTGELFF.

The rearrangement joins TRBV10-3 to TRBJ1-5; D not resolved. The V gene's germline CDR1 is ENHRY and CDR2 SYGVKD. V lost 2 bases and J 0 bases, leaving 5 bases between the germline ends. CDR3 length: 14 amino acids. Written as DNA, the CDR3 is TGTGCCATCAGTGAGGAGCCTAGCAATCAGCCCCAGCATTTT. This gives the protein CAISEEPSNQPQHF.

The rearrangement links TRBV4-2 to TRBJ2-3, with 10 bases aligning to TRBD2. The CDR3 has 16 residues. CDR1 is LGHNA and CDR2 is YNFKEQ in the germline V gene. The J segment lost 5 bases and the V segment lost 4 bases, leaving 9 bases of the junction unmatched. In DNA, the CDR3 is TGTGCCAGCAGCCCTCTAGCTAGCGGGGGAAGAGATACGCAGTATTTT. Protein sequence: CASSPLASGGRDTQYF.

The chain joins TRBV30 to TRBJ1-2; D is unclear. CDR1 and CDR2 from the germline V gene are GTSNPN and SVGIG (reference sequence). The CDR3 spans 11 residues. V was trimmed by 0 bases and J by 14 bases, leaving 13 bases between them. CDR3: CAWSVPRVQTF. CDR3 nucleotides: TGTGCCTGGAGTGTACCCAGAGTCCAGACCTTC. Variable domain in full (rest from reference TRBV30 and TRBJ1-2): SQTIHQWPATLVQPVGSPLSLECTVEGTSNPNLYWYRQAAGRGLQLLFYSVGIGQISSEVPQNLSASRPQDRQFILSSKKLLLSDSGFYLCAWSVPRVQTFGSGTRLTVV.

The rearrangement uses TRBV7-2 and TRBJ2-7, with TRBD1 matching over 7 bases. V dropped 4 bases and J dropped 0; count of bases not matched to a gene: 3. Germline V lookup: CDR1 SGHTA, CDR2 FQGNSA. The CDR3 is 14 residues long. The CDR3 nucleotides read TGTGCCAGCAGCTCGACAGGGCTCTCCTACGAGCAGTACTTC. Its protein product is CASSSTGLSYEQYF.

J is TRBJ2-7 and V is TRBV28; TRBD2 might be the D (5 bases). The V and J ends lost 3 bases and 3 bases respectively, with 18 bases between them. CDR3 length: 16 amino acids. Germline CDR1 and CDR2: MDHEN and SYDVKM. The DNA of the CDR3 is TGTGCCAGCAGTTTCCCCCGGGGAAAAGGAGGCTACGAGCAGTACTTC. Amino acids: CASSFPRGKGGYEQYF.

This clone was observed once. This chain connects TRBV18 to TRBJ2-1; D gene uncertain. CDR1 is KGHSH, CDR2 LQKENI, per germline. Trimming took 9 bases from V and 0 from J, leaving 21 bases between them. The CDR3 loop spans 17 amino acids. The chain's CDR3 is CASSTLAGLSSYNEQFF. The CDR3 region has the DNA TGTGCCAGTTCAACCTTGGCAGGCCTAAGCTCCTACAATGAGCAGTTCTTC.

This clone was recorded once. This chain connects TRBV5-5 to TRBJ2-1; 9 bases align to TRBD1. Trimming cost V 5 bases and J 5 bases; bases outside gene matches: 11. The CDR3 runs 16 residues. Germline V gene sequence: CDR1 SGHKS, CDR2 YYEKEE (reference sequence). CDR3 loop: CASRRTTGGPNNEQFF. The CDR3 DNA sequence: TGTGCCAGCAGGCGGACGACAGGGGGGCCAAACAATGAGCAGTTCTTC.

This clone occurred once. The chain recombines TRBV29-1 with TRBJ2-2; 10 bases are a match to TRBD1. Germline V gives CDR1 SQVTM, CDR2 ANQGSEA. V was clipped by 7 bases and J by 1 base; unmatched bases: 0. This CDR3 contains 13 residues. CDR3 sequence reads: CSGDRGNTGELFF. CDR3 nucleotide sequence: TGCAGCGGGGACAGGGGGAACACCGGGGAGCTGTTTTTT.

The gene calls are TRBV7-2 and TRBJ2-7; D perhaps matches TRBD2 (5 bases). Trimming left V 5 bases short and J 0 bases short, with 17 bases between. This CDR3 is 16 amino acids long. Looked up from germline, CDR1 is SGHTA and CDR2 is FQGNSA. The CDR3, as DNA: TGTGCCAGCAGCGAAACAGCCGGGATCCCCTCCTACGAGCAGTACTTC. As protein: CASSETAGIPSYEQYF.

The CDR3 sequence is CASSHDYPVNKGYTF. For the CDR3, the DNA is TGCGCCAGCAGCCATGACTACCCGGTGAACAAGGGCTACACCTTC. This chain joins TRBV4-3 and TRBJ1-2, with D unclear. The germline V gene has CDR1 LGHNA and CDR2 YSLEER. Trimming shortened V by 3 bases and J by 8 bases, and 19 bases separated the two germline ends. The length of the CDR3 is 15 residues.